This T cell receptor (beta chain) was retrieved from a study of shared clonotypes between healthy human individuals. On the study more broadly: Donor composition was a couple of women and three men, aged 18 to 49. Each donor contributed plates that comprised three CD4 naive, three CD4 memory, two CD8 naive and one CD8 memory.

CDR1 and CDR2 from the germline V gene are LNHDA and SQIVND (reference sequence). The V segment lost 0 bases and the J segment 7 bases; nucleotides outside the gene matches: 2. The CDR3 runs to 14 residues. To note about this clone: Its antigen is undetermined.

Overall study results and limits: A few donors had around 5% of their naive CD4 clonotypes in common. What naive subsets generally showed was a larger estimated richness than memory subsets showed.

TCRdb's table, derived via immunoSEQ multiplex PCR, lists solely in-frame clones and lacks some. The table lists some 1.4 million clones, roughly 96% of them singletons. The sequencing sample was made of naive CD4+ T cells sorted from blood. The subset denotes: CD45RA+ positively selected. The chain carries TRBV19 and TRBJ2-1; 8 bases are a match to TRBD1. This clonotype originated in a young man in good health. CDR3 region: CASSIDRGLNEQFF. Written as DNA, the CDR3 is TGTGCCAGTAGTATAGACAGGGGGCTGAATGAGCAGTTCTTC.